The 28 T cell receptor beta chains below were found in one sample sequenced in a study of cytomegalovirus exposure and HLA in healthy donors. Primers included in the PCR were 60 Vbeta and 13 Jbeta primers. Sequencing was performed with immunoSEQ multiplex PCR; in TCRdb, only in-frame clones are kept and a portion is missing. The table lists about 220,000 clones, approximately 68% of them singletons, with 1.8% in the top ten. The source material was PBMCs. The receptor set was obtained from a woman younger than 45 in good health and CMV-seronegative.

The V gene is TRBV6-6, the J gene TRBJ1-1; TRBD1 matches at 9 bases. Germline V gives CDR1 MNHNY, CDR2 SVGAGI (reference sequence). The CDR3 is made up of 15 amino acids. V gave up 6 bases and J gave up 3 bases; unmatched junction bases: 8. This chain's CDR3 is CASRKQGAGDTEAFF. The CDR3 region has the DNA TGTGCCAGCAGAAAACAGGGGGCGGGAGACACTGAAGCTTTCTTT.

This clone turned up a few times. The chain joins TRBV19 to TRBJ2-7; 7 bases fit TRBD2. CDR1 is LNHDA, CDR2 SQIVND, per germline (reference sequence). The trim removed 3 bases at V and 5 bases at J, leaving 7 bases unmatched. The CDR3 consists of 14 residues. CDR3 in amino acids: CASSIGLAANEQYF. DNA of the CDR3: TGTGCCAGTAGTATCGGTCTAGCGGCTAACGAGCAGTACTTC.

This chain uses TRBV4-1 with TRBJ1-6; D uncertain. Trimming took off 5 bases at V and 10 bases at J, with 15 bases between the two ends. From germline, CDR1 is MGHRA and CDR2 YSYEKL. This CDR3 contains 14 residues. The CDR3 spells CASSSGNSGSPLHF. In DNA, the CDR3 is TGCGCCAGCAGCTCGGGAAACAGTGGGTCACCCCTCCACTTT.

The chain employs TRBV9 and TRBJ2-3; D may be TRBD2 (5 bases). Trimming took 4 bases from V and 2 from J, leaving 17 bases between them. The length of the CDR3 is 16 residues. CDR1 is SGDLS and CDR2 is YYNGEE in the germline V gene. CDR3 protein: CASSSTISGYTDTQYF. The CDR3 DNA reads TGTGCCAGCAGCTCCACTATCAGCGGCTACACAGATACGCAGTATTTT. Variable domain in full (rest from reference TRBV9 and TRBJ2-3): DSGVTQTPKHLITATGQRVTLRCSPRSGDLSVYWYQQSLDQGLQFLIQYYNGEERAKGNILERFSAQQFPDLHSELNLSSLELGDSALYFCASSSTISGYTDTQYFGPGTRLTVL.

The chain is built from TRBV19 and TRBJ2-7; perhaps TRBD2 as D (5 bases). The CDR3 has 13 amino acids. CDR1 and CDR2 (germline): LNHDA, SQIVND (reference sequence). Between the trimmed V and J ends, which lost 5 bases and 4 bases, there was a span of 12 bases. This chain's CDR3 is CASSGRGKYEQYF. Written as DNA, the CDR3 is TGTGCCAGTAGTGGTCGGGGAAAATACGAGCAGTACTTC.

The rearrangement uses TRBV18 and TRBJ1-5; the match to TRBD1 covers 9 bases. Germline V lookup: CDR1 KGHSH, CDR2 LQKENI. J lost 2 bases, V lost 3 bases, and 8 bases had no gene match. The CDR3 runs to 17 residues. The CDR3 DNA reads as TGTGCCAGCTCACCGTGGACAGGGGCCGAGGGCAATCAGCCCCAGCATTTT. Its protein product is CASSPWTGAEGNQPQHF. Supplemented by reference TRBV18 and TRBJ1-5, the full variable domain reads NAGVMQNPRHLVRRRGQEARLRCSPMKGHSHVYWYRQLPEEGLKFMVYLQKENIIDESGMPKERFSAEFPKEGPSILRIQQVVRGDSAAYFCASSPWTGAEGNQPQHFGDGTRLSIL.

This chain uses TRBV6-6 with TRBJ1-1; no definite D call. V gave up 8 bases and J gave up 3 bases, with 16 bases separating them. This CDR3 is built from 14 residues. Germline CDR1 and CDR2: MNHNY and SVGAGI (reference sequence). The CDR3 here is CASYERAEDTEAFF. CDR3 bases: TGTGCCAGCTATGAGAGGGCGGAGGACACTGAAGCTTTCTTT.

The chain uses TRBV6-6 and TRBJ1-5; D not resolved. V lost 6 bases to trimming and J lost 0 bases, with 12 bases between them. Germline CDR1 reads MNHNY; CDR2 reads SVGAGI (reference sequence). The CDR3 spans 15 residues. CDR3 in amino acids: CASSTDFYSNQPQHF. CDR3 nucleotide sequence: TGTGCCAGCAGCACGGACTTTTATAGCAATCAGCCCCAGCATTTT.

The genes are TRBV29-1 and TRBJ1-4; TRBD1 might be the D (5 bases). The CDR3 consists of 14 residues. The germline V and J ends were trimmed by 0 bases and 7 bases, with 12 bases remaining between them. Germline CDR1 is SQVTM and CDR2 is ANQGSEA. The CDR3 spells CSVEEGSGVEKLFF. The CDR3 DNA reads TGCAGCGTTGAAGAGGGCTCGGGGGTTGAAAAACTGTTTTTT.

The chain employs TRBV5-4 and TRBJ2-5; D perhaps matches TRBD1 (5 bases). V dropped 2 bases and J dropped 5 bases, with 13 bases sitting between them. The length of the CDR3 is 14 residues. The germline gives CDR1 SGHNT, CDR2 YYREEE (reference sequence). This CDR3 is CASSFEAGRETQYF. For the CDR3, the DNA is TGTGCCAGCAGCTTCGAGGCAGGGCGGGAGACCCAGTACTTC.

The chain is built from TRBV30 and TRBJ2-2; weak D call: TRBD2 (6 bases). Germline assignment: CDR1 GTSNPN and CDR2 SVGIG (reference sequence). V shed 5 bases and J shed 2 bases, with 9 bases lying between them. The CDR3 spans 13 residues. The CDR3 nucleotides read TGTGCCTGGGCGGGGACTAACACCGGGGAGCTGTTTTTT. Its protein is CAWAGTNTGELFF.

The rearrangement uses TRBV6-1 and TRBJ1-5; the D is unclear. The CDR3 has 13 residues. Trimming shortened V by 7 bases and J by 5 bases, and 12 bases separated the two germline ends. CDR1 and CDR2 from the germline V gene are MNHNS and SASEGT. The CDR3 coding sequence is TGTGCCAGCACCGAGGGCGGATATCAGCCCCAGCATTTT. Residues: CASTEGGYQPQHF.

V is TRBV5-6 and J is TRBJ2-7; 9 bases agree with TRBD1. J was trimmed by 6 bases and V by 2 bases; bases with no gene match: 9. CDR3 size: 15 residues. CDR1 is SGHDT and CDR2 is YYEEEE in the germline V gene. The DNA for the CDR3 is TGTGCCAGCAGCTTTGGAGTTGGACAGGGGAGCGAGCAGTACTTC. Protein sequence: CASSFGVGQGSEQYF. Full variable domain (missing parts from reference TRBV5-6 and TRBJ2-7): DAGVTQSPTHLIKTRGQQVTLRCSPKSGHDTVSWYQQALGQGPQFIFQYYEEEERQRGNFPDRFSGHQFPNYSSELNVNALLLGDSALYLCASSFGVGQGSEQYFGPGTRLTVT.

In its sample, this clone was seen a few times. The CDR3 nucleotides are TGTGCCAGCAACGCTTATAACAGTCCTAATGAAAAACTGTTTTTT. Its translation: CASNAYNSPNEKLFF. The chain links TRBV5-5 to TRBJ1-4; D gene ambiguous. Germline loops: CDR1 SGHKS, CDR2 YYEKEE (reference sequence). Deletions cut 6 bases from V and 3 bases from J, with 15 bases between. This CDR3 is built from 15 residues.

The sample holds a few counts of this clone. The genes are TRBV7-9 and TRBJ2-3; 10 nucleotides align to TRBD2. Germline assignment: CDR1 SEHNR and CDR2 FQNEAQ (reference sequence). This CDR3 is 16 amino acids long. V shed 5 bases and J 2 bases; nucleotides not matched to a gene: 7. For the CDR3, the DNA is TGTGCCAGCAGCCTCCTAGCGGGAGACATCACAGATACGCAGTATTTT. This codes for CASSLLAGDITDTQYF.

This CDR3 reads CAWTGSGRNEQFF. The CDR3 DNA reads as TGTGCCTGGACCGGTAGCGGGAGAAATGAGCAGTTCTTC. The chain carries TRBV30 and TRBJ2-1, with TRBD2 matching over 9 bases. After removal of 4 bases from V and 7 bases from J, the junction contained 5 bases not matched to a gene. Germline CDR1 is GTSNPN and CDR2 is SVGIG (reference sequence). This CDR3 has 13 amino acids.

The V and J genes are TRBV4-1 and TRBJ1-6; D gene unclear. V was pared by 1 base and J by 6 bases, with 10 bases between. This CDR3 contains 15 residues. Germline V CDR1 and CDR2: MGHRA, YSYEKL. The CDR3 protein is CASSQVLTANSPLHF. The CDR3 DNA is TGCGCCAGCAGCCAAGTCTTAACAGCTAATTCACCCCTCCACTTT.

The J gene is TRBJ2-1, the V gene TRBV2; 8 nucleotides align to TRBD2. This CDR3 contains 15 residues. Germline CDR1 is SNHLY and CDR2 is FYNNEI. V lost 6 bases and J lost 1; bases outside the gene matches: 5. CDR3 in DNA: TGTGCCAGCAGGGGGACTAGATTATCCTACAATGAGCAGTTCTTC. It translates to CASRGTRLSYNEQFF.

The V gene is TRBV28, the J gene TRBJ1-2, with TRBD1 matching over 9 bases. Germline values: CDR1 MDHEN, CDR2 SYDVKM. J was trimmed by 6 bases and V by 6 bases; bases with no gene match: 5. The CDR3 loop spans 13 amino acids. CDR3 region: CASRNWDRDGYTF. The DNA for the CDR3 is TGTGCCAGCAGGAATTGGGACAGGGATGGCTACACCTTC.

J is TRBJ2-1 and V is TRBV5-3, with TRBD2 matching 10 bases. TRBV5-3 is known as an ORF, though its function is uncertain. The CDR3 contains 17 residues. With V trimmed by 2 bases and J by 0 bases, 5 bases remained unmatched. In nucleotides, the CDR3 is TGTGCCAGAAGCTTTATTCGACTAGCGGGCTCCTACAATGAGCAGTTCTTC. The encoded protein is CARSFIRLAGSYNEQFF.

This clone was counted only a few times. The rearrangement links TRBV9 to TRBJ2-1; tentative D call: TRBD1 (6 bases). The V end was cut by 4 bases, the J end by 5 bases, with 13 bases between. Germline V gene sequence: CDR1 SGDLS, CDR2 YYNGEE. The CDR3 is made up of 14 amino acids. For the CDR3, the DNA is TGTGCCAGCAGCCCGTGGACAGCAAACAATGAGCAGTTCTTC. It codes for CASSPWTANNEQFF.

The CDR3 nucleotides read TGCGCCAGCAGGACTAGCGGGCTTATCCACGAGCAGTACTTC. Translated: CASRTSGLIHEQYF. This chain connects TRBV5-1 to TRBJ2-7; the match to TRBD2 covers 10 bases. The V gene's germline CDR1 is SGHRS and CDR2 YFSETQ. V dropped 5 bases and J dropped 5; count of bases not matched to a gene: 7. The CDR3 spans 14 residues.

This rearrangement joins TRBV5-1 to TRBJ1-2; 9 nucleotides match TRBD1. V trimming: 4 bases; J trimming: 4 bases; junction bases outside the gene matches: 11. CDR3 size: 16 residues. The germline V gene encodes CDR1 SGHRS and CDR2 YFSETQ. CDR3 region: CASSLGGTGIGYGYTF. The CDR3 bases are TGCGCCAGCAGCCTTGGTGGGACAGGGATCGGCTATGGCTACACCTTC.

The sample holds a few counts of this clone. This chain connects TRBV5-1 to TRBJ1-5, with a possible D match to TRBD1 (5 bases). Germline V gives CDR1 SGHRS, CDR2 YFSETQ. V dropped 4 bases and J dropped 6 bases, with 14 bases sitting between them. The CDR3 is made up of 14 amino acids. The CDR3 protein is CASSPGRVGQPQHF. For the CDR3, the DNA is TGCGCCAGCAGCCCGGGCAGGGTAGGTCAGCCCCAGCATTTT.

The chain has TRBV9 and TRBJ1-3; 9 bases fit TRBD1. The CDR3 has 16 amino acids. With 2 bases clipped from V and 4 bases from J, the junction kept 7 bases outside the gene matches. Germline CDR1 reads SGDLS; CDR2 reads YYNGEE. The CDR3 DNA sequence: TGTGCCAGCAGCGTGGGGACAGGGAAGTTAGGAAACACCATATATTTT. It translates to CASSVGTGKLGNTIYF.

The chain couples TRBV19 to TRBJ1-2; TRBD1 might be the D (6 bases). Germline loops: CDR1 LNHDA, CDR2 SQIVND (reference sequence). The CDR3 sequence is 16 residues long. V shed 3 bases and J shed 3 bases, with 17 bases lying between them. For the CDR3, the DNA is TGTGCCAGTAGTATTTGGCAGGGGAAATATGACTATGGCTACACCTTC. Its translation is CASSIWQGKYDYGYTF. Supplemented by reference TRBV19 and TRBJ1-2, the full variable domain reads DGGITQSPKYLFRKEGQNVTLSCEQNLNHDAMYWYRQDPGQGLRLIYYSQIVNDFQKGDIAEGYSVSREKKESFPLTVTSAQKNPTAFYLCASSIWQGKYDYGYTFGSGTRLTVV.

J is TRBJ1-1 and V is TRBV2, with D tentatively TRBD1 (5 bases). The CDR3 runs 15 residues. V was pared by 6 bases and J by 4 bases, with 18 bases between. Germline CDR1 and CDR2: SNHLY and FYNNEI. As DNA, the CDR3 is TGTGCCAGCAGGGAGCTGGGGCAAGGGGTCACTGAAGCTTTCTTT. Protein product: CASRELGQGVTEAFF.

The gene calls are TRBV2 and TRBJ1-2; D uncertain. V dropped 1 base and J dropped 1 base, with 7 bases sitting between them. There are 14 residues in the CDR3. CDR1 and CDR2 (germline): SNHLY, FYNNEI. The CDR3 loop is CASSEESDNYGYTF. CDR3 nucleotides: TGTGCCAGCAGTGAAGAGTCAGATAACTATGGCTACACCTTC. Full variable domain (remainder filled in from reference TRBV2 and TRBJ1-2): EPEVTQTPSHQVTQMGQEVILRCVPISNHLYFYWYRQILGQKVEFLVSFYNNEISEKSEIFDDQFSVERPDGSNFTLKIRSTKLEDSAMYFCASSEESDNYGYTFGSGTRLTVV.